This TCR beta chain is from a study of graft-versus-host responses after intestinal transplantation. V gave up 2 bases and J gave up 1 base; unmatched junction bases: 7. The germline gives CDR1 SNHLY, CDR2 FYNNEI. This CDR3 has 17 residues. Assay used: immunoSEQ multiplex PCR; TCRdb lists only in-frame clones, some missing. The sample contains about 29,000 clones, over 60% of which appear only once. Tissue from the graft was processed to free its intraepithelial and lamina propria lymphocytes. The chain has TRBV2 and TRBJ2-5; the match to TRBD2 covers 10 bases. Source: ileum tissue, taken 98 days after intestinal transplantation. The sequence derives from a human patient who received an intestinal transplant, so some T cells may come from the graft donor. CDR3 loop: CASSERVAGGIQETQYF. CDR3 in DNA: TGTGCCAGCAGTGAAAGGGTAGCGGGGGGAATCCAAGAGACCCAGTACTTC.